The T cell receptor (beta chain) described here comes from a study of shared clonotypes between healthy human individuals (dated by TCRdb to 2020 to 2021). Turning to the overall study: A couple of women and a few men aged 18 to 49 years were included in the cohort. For each donor, CD4 naive and CD4 memory were each run on three plates, CD8 naive on two plates, and CD8 memory on one plate. Blood TCR repertoires of a handful of healthy adults were deeply sequenced to estimate repertoire size and the extent of clonotype sharing between individuals. Libraries were prepared and TCR repertoires were sequenced by different laboratories using diverse techniques, in order to increase sequencing depth and limit assay-specific biases. Each donor's leukapheresis produced roughly between roughly 0.9 and 9 billion PBMCs. Overall study results and their limits: Only blood was sampled, and tissue TCR repertoires likely differ from those in blood. Because the study included only a small number of donors, the genetic and exposure-history diversity represented was limited. Clonotypes shared by all four sorted-subset donors showed higher generation probabilities than non-shared clonotypes. Rarefaction of sorted-subset datasets indicated incomplete sequencing despite the large sequencing depth. Estimated clonotype richness was generally larger for naive than for memory subsets. Pairwise subsampling indicated that sequencing depth was expected to affect the degree of clonotype sharing among donors. Roughly 5.2% of naive CD4, 3.5% of naive CD8, about 2.1% of memory CD4, and 0.4% of memory CD8 clonotypes were shared across several donors.

Using the deep immunoSEQ assay, TCR CDR3 regions were amplified from genomic DNA by multiplex PCR. Genomic DNA extracted from each cell subset was distributed evenly over all wells of several immunoSEQ 96-well plates, and each plate served as one replicate. For sorted subsets, each replicate PCR was loaded with approximately 190 ng genomic DNA, equivalent to 25,000 to 30,000 T cell genomes. The purified libraries were quantified using a Qubit 3.0 fluorometer, sized with a Bioanalyzer 2100, and then quantified again using the KAPA Library Quantification kit. Each immunoSEQ 96-well plate was sequenced on its own single-read 150-cycle Illumina NextSeq 550 flow cell. In the original analysis: Because the immunoSEQ output held only junctional sequences and lacked quality scores, the filtering could not match the filtering applied to full-length reads. Sequences were annotated with PyIR, a Python wrapper for IgBLAST v1.9, using IMGT germline references to assign V/J genes and CDR3. Any read was removed if the V/J assignment was weak (E-value above 1e-6), the CDR3 was missing, or the read contained stop codons, out-of-frame junctions, or ambiguous translated residues. V3J clonotypes were defined as sequences sharing the same inferred V gene, J gene, and CDR3 amino acid sequence. The percentage overlap between two repertoires was calculated by dividing the number of shared unique clonotypes by the size of the smaller repertoire. Three approaches were used to assess repertoire richness: RTK rarefaction, the Chao1 estimator, and Recon v2.1 estimates of unobserved clonotypes. OLGA was used to compute generation probabilities for all TCRbeta clonotypes that the gDNA method yielded from four donors. Imported from immuneACCESS, the table was reduced by TCRdb to in-frame sequences with V and J called. These copies leave out some clones; in studies compared against another copy, an unresolved V gene accounts for under half, and the cause of the remainder is not known. V, J and clone size are those of that table, while D and trimming were read from the DNA. This sample has about 2 million clones in its table, and 90% to 95% of those were observed once. The ten top clones hold 0.1% to 0.15% of the sample.

The donors were healthy, HIV-negative adults with no recently reported acute infections or vaccinations. Every donor was a Caucasian adult residing in Nashville, Tennessee, USA. CD4+ T cells were enriched by magnetic negative selection, after which naive cells were positively selected on CD45RA and the negative fraction was taken as the memory subset. Blood was collected by leukapheresis, and PBMCs were isolated by Ficoll-Histopaque density gradient centrifugation and then cryopreserved in liquid nitrogen vapor phase. Purity and quantity of every magnetically sorted T cell population were checked by analytical flow cytometry. Genomic DNA was isolated from every sorted fraction and measured by UV absorbance on a Nanodrop 2000c. Based on the germline V gene (reference sequence), the CDR1 and CDR2 sequences are GTSNPN and SVGIG. The CDR3 starts with the cysteine, ends with the phenylalanine, and has 18 residues. Only the CDR3 portion is preserved as DNA: 54 bases, with reading frame beginning at the first base. V and J are truncated by 0 bases and 0 bases respectively, leaving an intervening sequence of 19 bases.

In regard to this clone: It has no known antigen specificity. It has no much larger one-base neighbor in the sample; base qualities were not kept.

This chain is built from TRBV30 and TRBJ2-3, with the D call tentatively TRBD1 or TRBD2, each fitting 6 bases. This clonotype was obtained from a man between 18 and 35 years old in good health. Material: naive CD4+ T cells sorted from blood. The cell subset or site label for this specimen denotes: CD45RA+ positively selected. The DNA is as follows: TGTGCCTGGAGTGTAGGAATGTGGGGGGCTAAGAGCACAGATACGCAGTATTTT. This translates into CAWSVGMWGAKSTDTQYF.